These 7 T cell receptor beta chains came from one sample sequenced in a study of blood T cell repertoires in COVID-19. The protocol was immunoSEQ multiplex PCR, while the TCRdb copy is restricted to in-frame clones and leaves out a portion. This sample has 80,000 to 100,000 clones, with 81% found just once. Input material: peripheral blood. The receptor set was obtained from a man in his 60s with acute or convalescent COVID-19.

This clone appeared a few times. The chain employs TRBV6-2 or TRBV6-3 and TRBJ1-1; unclear D gene. CDR3 length: 13 amino acids. Germline CDR1 reads MNHEY; CDR2 reads SVGEGT. Trimming pared 2 bases from V and 11 bases from J, leaving 15 bases between. The CDR3 here is CASSYAGGHGAFF. CDR3 sequence (DNA): TGTGCCAGCAGTTACGCCGGCGGCCACGGTGCTTTCTTT.

The chain is built from TRBV15 and TRBJ1-4; TRBD1 matches 9 bases. Trimming at V came to 1 base and at J to 5 bases, leaving 5 bases not matched to a gene. Germline lookup yields CDR1 LNHNV and CDR2 YYDKDF (reference sequence). The length of the CDR3 is 16 residues. The CDR3 region is CATSRAIQGANEKLFF. The CDR3 DNA reads as TGTGCCACCAGCAGAGCCATACAGGGGGCGAATGAAAAACTGTTTTTT.

This chain joins TRBV9 and TRBJ2-7; no firm D call. Germline loops: CDR1 SGDLS, CDR2 YYNGEE. The V end lost 1 base, the J end lost 1 base, and 9 bases lay between the germline ends. This CDR3 is 14 amino acids long. The DNA of the CDR3 is TGTGCCAGCAGCGTAAACGGTTTTTCCTACGAGCAGTACTTC. This codes for CASSVNGFSYEQYF.

The chain has TRBV7-9 and TRBJ2-5; 12 positions agree with TRBD1. The germline V gene has CDR1 SEHNR and CDR2 FQNEAQ (reference sequence). Losses at the gene ends were 5 bases for V and 4 bases for J; bases not matched to a gene: 5. This CDR3 contains 15 residues. CDR3 protein: CASSAGQGAGETQYF. CDR3 nucleotides: TGTGCCAGCAGCGCGGGACAGGGGGCGGGAGAGACCCAGTACTTC.

The V gene is TRBV7-2, the J gene TRBJ2-2; D possibly corresponds to TRBD2 (6 bases). CDR1 SGHTA and CDR2 FQGNSA come from the germline V gene. The CDR3 covers 16 residues. V lost 0 bases, J lost 2 bases, and 10 bases lay in between. The CDR3 loop is CASSLAGGINTGELFF. CDR3 DNA: TGTGCCAGCAGCTTAGCAGGAGGGATAAACACCGGGGAGCTGTTTTTT. The whole variable domain, remainder taken from reference TRBV7-2 and TRBJ2-2, is GAGVSQSPSNKVTEKGKDVELRCDPISGHTALYWYRQSLGQGLEFLIYFQGNSAPDKSGLPSDRFSAERTGGSVSTLTIQRTQQEDSAVYLCASSLAGGINTGELFFGEGSRLTVL.

Turning to this clone: The same CDR3 also results from other DNA sequences found in this sample. The chain recombines TRBV18 with TRBJ2-1, with 11 bases matching TRBD1. Unmatched junction bases numbered 0, after V lost 2 bases and J lost 3 bases. The CDR3 length is 15 residues. CDR1 is KGHSH and CDR2 is LQKENI in the germline V gene. In nucleotides, the CDR3 is TGTGCCAGCTCACCAGGGACAGGGGGCTACAATGAGCAGTTCTTC. It encodes CASSPGTGGYNEQFF. Full variable domain (remainder filled in from reference TRBV18 and TRBJ2-1): NAGVMQNPRHLVRRRGQEARLRCSPMKGHSHVYWYRQLPEEGLKFMVYLQKENIIDESGMPKERFSAEFPKEGPSILRIQQVVRGDSAAYFCASSPGTGGYNEQFFGPGTRLTVL.

This clone has only one observation. As DNA, the CDR3 is TGTGCCAGCAGCTTTAGGGAGTCTACAGATACGCAGTATTTT. This encodes CASSFRESTDTQYF. The V and J genes are TRBV5-8 and TRBJ2-3; D is possibly TRBD2 (5 bases). The CDR3 covers 14 residues. Germline lookup yields CDR1 SGHTS and CDR2 YDEGEE. The V and J ends lost 2 bases and 3 bases respectively, with 10 bases between them.